This T cell receptor (beta chain) was identified during a study of cytomegalovirus exposure and HLA in healthy donors. Trimming took 6 bases from V and 4 from J, leaving 16 bases between them. Germline loops: CDR1 MNHEY, CDR2 SVGAGI. CDR3 length equals 15 residues. Here immunoSEQ multiplex PCR was the method, and the copy in TCRdb shows in-frame clones only, minus some. The repertoire holds some 190,000 clones, with more than 75% as singletons. The V call is TRBV6-5, the J call TRBJ2-1; D may correspond to TRBD1 or TRBD2 (7 bases each). This sequence was found in a man under 40 in good health and CMV-seropositive. The sequencing sample was made of PBMCs. The CDR3 here is CASSPPRGGYNEQFF. CDR3 DNA sequence: TGTGCCAGCAGCCCCCCCAGGGGGGGTTACAATGAGCAGTTCTTC.